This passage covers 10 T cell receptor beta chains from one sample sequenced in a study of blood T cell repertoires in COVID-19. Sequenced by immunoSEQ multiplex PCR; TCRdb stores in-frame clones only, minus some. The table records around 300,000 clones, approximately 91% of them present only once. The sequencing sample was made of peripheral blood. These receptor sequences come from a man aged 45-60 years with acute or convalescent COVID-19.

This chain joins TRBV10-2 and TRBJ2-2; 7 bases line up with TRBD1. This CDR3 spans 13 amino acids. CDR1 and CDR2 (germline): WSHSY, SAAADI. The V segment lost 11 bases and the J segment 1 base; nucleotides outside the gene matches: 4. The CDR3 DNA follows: TGCGCCGGAAGGACAGGGAACACCGGGGAGCTGTTTTTT. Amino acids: CAGRTGNTGELFF.

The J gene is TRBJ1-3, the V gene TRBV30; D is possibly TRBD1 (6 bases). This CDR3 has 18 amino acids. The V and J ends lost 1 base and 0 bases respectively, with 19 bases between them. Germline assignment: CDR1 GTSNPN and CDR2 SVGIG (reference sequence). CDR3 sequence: CAWSGALDRAFSGNTIYF. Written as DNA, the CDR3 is TGTGCCTGGAGTGGGGCCTTGGACAGAGCCTTCTCTGGAAACACCATATATTTT.

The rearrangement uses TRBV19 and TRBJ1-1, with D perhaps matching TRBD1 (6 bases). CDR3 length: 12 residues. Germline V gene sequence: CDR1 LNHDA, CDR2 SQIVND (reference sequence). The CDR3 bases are TGTGCTTCAGGGGCGATGAACACTGAAGCTTTCTTT. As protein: CASGAMNTEAFF.

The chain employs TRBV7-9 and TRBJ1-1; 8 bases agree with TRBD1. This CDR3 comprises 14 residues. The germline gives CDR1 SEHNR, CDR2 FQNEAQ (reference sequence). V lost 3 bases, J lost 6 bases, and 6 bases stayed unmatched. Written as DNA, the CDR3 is TGTGCCAGCAGCTTCGCTGACAGGGGCGCTGAAGCTTTCTTT. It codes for CASSFADRGAEAFF.

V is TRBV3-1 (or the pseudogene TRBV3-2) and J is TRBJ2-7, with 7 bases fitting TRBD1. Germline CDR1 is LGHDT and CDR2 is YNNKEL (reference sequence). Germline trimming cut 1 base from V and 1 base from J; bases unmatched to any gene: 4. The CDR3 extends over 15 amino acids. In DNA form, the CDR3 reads TGTGCCAGCAGCCAAGTGTCGGGACAGTCCTACGAGCAGTACTTC. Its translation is CASSQVSGQSYEQYF.

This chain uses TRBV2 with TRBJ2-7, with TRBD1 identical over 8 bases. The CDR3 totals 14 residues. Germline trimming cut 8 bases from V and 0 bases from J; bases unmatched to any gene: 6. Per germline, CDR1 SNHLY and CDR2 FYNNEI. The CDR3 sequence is CASHPDRGSYEQYF. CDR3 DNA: TGTGCCAGCCATCCCGACAGGGGCTCCTACGAGCAGTACTTC.

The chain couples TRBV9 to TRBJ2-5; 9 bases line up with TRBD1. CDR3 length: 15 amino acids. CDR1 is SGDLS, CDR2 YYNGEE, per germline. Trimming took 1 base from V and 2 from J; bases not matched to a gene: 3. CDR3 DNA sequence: TGTGCCAGCAGCGTACGCGGGACAGGGCAAGAGACCCAGTACTTC. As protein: CASSVRGTGQETQYF.

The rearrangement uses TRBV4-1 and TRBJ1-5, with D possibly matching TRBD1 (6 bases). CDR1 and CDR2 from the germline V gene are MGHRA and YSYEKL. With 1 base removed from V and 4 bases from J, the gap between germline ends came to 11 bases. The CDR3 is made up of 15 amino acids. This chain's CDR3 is CASSQVEGENQPQHF. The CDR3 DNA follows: TGCGCCAGCAGCCAAGTCGAGGGGGAAAATCAGCCCCAGCATTTT.

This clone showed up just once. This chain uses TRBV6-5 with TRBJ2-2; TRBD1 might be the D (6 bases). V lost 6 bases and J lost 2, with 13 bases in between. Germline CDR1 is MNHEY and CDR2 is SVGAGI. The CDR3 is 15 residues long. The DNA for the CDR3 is TGTGCCAGCAGCAAAAGACAGGCCAACACCGGGGAGCTGTTTTTT. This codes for CASSKRQANTGELFF.

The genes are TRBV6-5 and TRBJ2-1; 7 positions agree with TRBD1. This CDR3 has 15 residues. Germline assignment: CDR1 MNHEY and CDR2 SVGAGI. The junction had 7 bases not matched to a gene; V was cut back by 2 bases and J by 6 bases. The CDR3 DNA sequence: TGTGCCAGCAGTTACCAGACAGGGCCCTTCAATGAGCAGTTCTTC. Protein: CASSYQTGPFNEQFF.